The text below deals with one T cell receptor beta chain. The V gene end was trimmed by 4 bases and the J gene end by 3 bases; junction bases not matched to a gene: 4. The CDR3 covers 14 residues. In germline, CDR1 is GTSNPN, CDR2 SVGIG (reference sequence). These data belong to a study of cytomegalovirus exposure and HLA in healthy donors. The PCR ran on 60 Vbeta and 13 Jbeta primers. Profiled with immunoSEQ multiplex PCR; TCRdb holds only in-frame clones, not every one. The top ten hold about 6.9% of the sample, which has about 110,000 clones, 80% seen once. Sequenced: PBMCs. This chain joins TRBV30 and TRBJ2-3, with 10 bases lining up with TRBD1. The TCR originated in a man aged 25 to 40 in good health and CMV-seropositive. The CDR3 sequence: CAWNQDRGTDTQYF. DNA of the CDR3: TGTGCCTGGAATCAGGACAGGGGGACAGATACGCAGTATTTT.